The 5 T cell receptor beta chains listed next were all sequenced from one sample in a study of blood T cell repertoires in COVID-19. Libraries were prepared by immunoSEQ multiplex PCR; TCRdb keeps only in-frame clonotypes and omits some of them. The sample contains around 25,000 clones, about 90% of which appear only once. Sequencing used peripheral blood. The receptor set was obtained from a woman in her forties or fifties with active COVID-19.

V is TRBV2 and J is TRBJ2-7; D is unclear. The CDR3 spans 14 residues. V was cut by 8 bases and J by 0 bases, with 14 bases left in between. Germline V gives CDR1 SNHLY, CDR2 FYNNEI. The CDR3 region has the DNA TGTGCCAGCCCCGCGGTGTCCAACTCCTACGAGCAGTACTTC. It encodes CASPAVSNSYEQYF.

This sequence joins TRBV5-1 and TRBJ2-3, with 8 positions matching TRBD2. CDR3 size: 17 residues. CDR1 and CDR2 from the germline V gene are SGHRS and YFSETQ. With V trimmed by 0 bases and J by 2 bases, 8 bases remained unmatched. This CDR3 is CASSLGRAGGLTDTQYF. In nucleotides, the CDR3 is TGCGCCAGCAGCTTGGGACGGGCGGGAGGCCTCACAGATACGCAGTATTTT.

The chain uses TRBV28 and TRBJ1-2; D gene unclear. Germline assignment: CDR1 MDHEN and CDR2 SYDVKM. CDR3 size: 12 residues. V was trimmed by 5 bases and J by 4 bases, leaving 8 bases between them. CDR3 sequence reads: CASSPRSYGYTF. The CDR3 DNA follows: TGTGCCAGCAGTCCGAGATCCTATGGCTACACCTTC.

The genes are TRBV28 and TRBJ1-1; D not resolved. The V and J ends lost 6 bases and 1 base respectively, with 6 bases between them. The CDR3 extends over 12 amino acids. Germline V CDR1 and CDR2: MDHEN, SYDVKM. Written as DNA, the CDR3 is TGTGCCAGCAGATCCGGGAACACTGAAGCTTTCTTT. This codes for CASRSGNTEAFF.

CDR3 bases: TGTGCCAGCAGGGCACAGGGATCCTATGGCTACACCTTC. Amino acid sequence: CASRAQGSYGYTF. V usage is TRBV2 and J usage is TRBJ1-2; D might be TRBD1 (6 bases). The CDR3 is 13 amino acids. The germline gives CDR1 SNHLY, CDR2 FYNNEI. V was cut by 6 bases and J by 4 bases, with 12 bases left in between. Supplemented by reference TRBV2 and TRBJ1-2, the full variable domain reads EPEVTQTPSHQVTQMGQEVILRCVPISNHLYFYWYRQILGQKVEFLVSFYNNEISEKSEIFDDQFSVERPDGSNFTLKIRSTKLEDSAMYFCASRAQGSYGYTFGSGTRLTVV.